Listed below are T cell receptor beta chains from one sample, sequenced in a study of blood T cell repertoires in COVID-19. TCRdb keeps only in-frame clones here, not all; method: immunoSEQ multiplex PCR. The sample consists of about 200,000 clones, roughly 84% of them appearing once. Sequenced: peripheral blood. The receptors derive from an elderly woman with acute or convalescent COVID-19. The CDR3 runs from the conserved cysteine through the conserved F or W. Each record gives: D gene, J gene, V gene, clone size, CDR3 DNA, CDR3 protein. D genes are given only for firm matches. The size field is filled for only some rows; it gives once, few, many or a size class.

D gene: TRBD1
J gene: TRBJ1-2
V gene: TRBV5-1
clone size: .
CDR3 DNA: TGCGCCAGCAGCTCGACAGGGGGCGAGGGCTATGGCTACACCTTC
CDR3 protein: CASSSTGGEGYGYTF

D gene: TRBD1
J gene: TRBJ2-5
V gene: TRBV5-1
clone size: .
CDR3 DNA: TGCGCCAGCAGCCACGGGACAGGGGAGGAGACCCAGTACTTC
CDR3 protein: CASSHGTGEETQYF

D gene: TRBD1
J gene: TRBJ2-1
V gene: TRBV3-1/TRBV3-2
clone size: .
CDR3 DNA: TGTGCCAGCAGCCAAGGGGGACAGGCGGGGTTCTTC
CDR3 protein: CASSQGGQAGFF

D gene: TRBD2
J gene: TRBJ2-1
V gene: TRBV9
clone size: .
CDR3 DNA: TGTGCCAGCAGCGTAGAGGGACTAGCGGTCTCCTACAATGAGCAGTTCTTC
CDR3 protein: CASSVEGLAVSYNEQFF

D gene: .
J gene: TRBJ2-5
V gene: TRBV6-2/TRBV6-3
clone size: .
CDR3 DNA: TGTGCCAGCAGTTACTCGAATAATGGCGGAGAGACCCAGTACTTC
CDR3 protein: CASSYSNNGGETQYF

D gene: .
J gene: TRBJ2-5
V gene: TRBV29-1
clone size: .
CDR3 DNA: TGCAGCGCTGGGTGGGAGCAAGAGACCCAGTACTTC
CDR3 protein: CSAGWEQETQYF

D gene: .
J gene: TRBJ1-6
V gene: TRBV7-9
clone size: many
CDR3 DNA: TGTGCCAGCAGCTTATCCTGGAGCTCCTATAATTCACCCCTCCACTTT
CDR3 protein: CASSLSWSSYNSPLHF

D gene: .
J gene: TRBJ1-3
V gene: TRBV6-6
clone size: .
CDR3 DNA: TGTGCCAGCAGCCGTGACTCGCTCTCTGGAAACACCATATATTTT
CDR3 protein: CASSRDSLSGNTIYF

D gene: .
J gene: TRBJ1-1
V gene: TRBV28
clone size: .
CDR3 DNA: TGTGCCAGCATAATGAACACTGAAGCTTTCTTT
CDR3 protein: CASIMNTEAFF

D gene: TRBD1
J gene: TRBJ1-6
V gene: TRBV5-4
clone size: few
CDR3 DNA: TGTGCCAGCAGTCCCGGGACAGCCAATAATTCACCCCTCCACTTT
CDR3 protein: CASSPGTANNSPLHF

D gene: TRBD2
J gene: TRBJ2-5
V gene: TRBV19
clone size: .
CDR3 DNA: TGTGCCAGTAGTACCGCGGGGGTAGCGGGAGAAGAGACCCAGTACTTC
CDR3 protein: CASSTAGVAGEETQYF

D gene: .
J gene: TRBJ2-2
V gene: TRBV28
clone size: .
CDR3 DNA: TGTGCCAGCAATTTTAGGACATCGTCTACCGGGGAGCTGTTTTTT
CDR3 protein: CASNFRTSSTGELFF

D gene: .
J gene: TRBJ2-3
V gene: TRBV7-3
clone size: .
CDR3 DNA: TGTGCCAGCAGCTTATTTGGGCAGAGCACAGATACGCAGTATTTT
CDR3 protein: CASSLFGQSTDTQYF

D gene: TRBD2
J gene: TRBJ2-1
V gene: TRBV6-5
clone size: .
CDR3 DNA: TGTGCCAGCAGCACTAGCGGGAGAGGCTACAATGAGCAGTTCTTC
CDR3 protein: CASSTSGRGYNEQFF

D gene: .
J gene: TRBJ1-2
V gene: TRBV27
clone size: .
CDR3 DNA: TGTGCCAGCAGTTTAGGAGGAACGGGAAACTATGGCTACACCTTC
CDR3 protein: CASSLGGTGNYGYTF

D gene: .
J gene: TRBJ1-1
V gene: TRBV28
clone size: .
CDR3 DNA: TGTGCCAGCAGTTTCAGCGGACAGCGAAAAGCTTTCTTT
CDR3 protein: CASSFSGQRKAFF

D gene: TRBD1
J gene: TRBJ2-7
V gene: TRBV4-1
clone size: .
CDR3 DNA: TGCGCCAGCAGCCAAGGACAGGGGGCGTACGAGCAGTACTTC
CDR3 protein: CASSQGQGAYEQYF

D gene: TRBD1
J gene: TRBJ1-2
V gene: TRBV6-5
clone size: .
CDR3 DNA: TGTGTCGCCGGACAGGGGGAAACGAGGCCGGGCTACACCTTC
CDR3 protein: CVAGQGETRPGYTF

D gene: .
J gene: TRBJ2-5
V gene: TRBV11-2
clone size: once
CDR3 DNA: TGTGCCAGCAGCTTAGATACGAGAGAGACCCAGTACTTC
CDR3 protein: CASSLDTRETQYF

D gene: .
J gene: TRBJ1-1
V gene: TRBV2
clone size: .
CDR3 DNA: TGTGCCAGCAGTGAAGCGCAGGTCGGAATGAACACTGAAGCTTTCTTT
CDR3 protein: CASSEAQVGMNTEAFF

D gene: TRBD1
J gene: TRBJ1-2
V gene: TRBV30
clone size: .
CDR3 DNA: TGTGCCTGGAGTTCTGGGACAGGGCGGGCTAACTATGGCTACACCTTC
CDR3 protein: CAWSSGTGRANYGYTF

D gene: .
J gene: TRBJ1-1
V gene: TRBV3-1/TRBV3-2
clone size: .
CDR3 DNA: TGTGCCAGCAGCCAAGATCAGGGTAGTCGCACTGAAGCTTTCTTT
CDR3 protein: CASSQDQGSRTEAFF

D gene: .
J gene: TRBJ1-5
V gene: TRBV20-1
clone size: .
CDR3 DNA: TGCAGTGCTAGTAAGGCTGGAGCGGGGCCCCAGCATTTT
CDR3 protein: CSASKAGAGPQHF

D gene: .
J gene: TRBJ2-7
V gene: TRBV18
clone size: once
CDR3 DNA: TGTGCCAGCTCACCAGCTAGCGAACGATACGAGCAGTACTTC
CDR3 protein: CASSPASERYEQYF

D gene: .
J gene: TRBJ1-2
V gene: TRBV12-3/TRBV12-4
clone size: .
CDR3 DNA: TGTGCCAGCAGTTTGGCAGCGGTCTATGGCTACACCTTC
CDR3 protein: CASSLAAVYGYTF

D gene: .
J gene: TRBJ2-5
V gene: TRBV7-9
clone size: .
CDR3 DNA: TGTGCCAGCAGCTTAGCAGTAGGGATGGGGCGAGAGACCCAGTACTTC
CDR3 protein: CASSLAVGMGRETQYF